This TCR beta chain originates from a study of cytomegalovirus exposure and HLA in healthy donors. Whole-study results and caveats: The investigators catalogued 164 TCR beta chains as cytomegalovirus-associated.

Concerning this clone: The antigen is undetermined. At one boundary the junction diverges from the germline segment, which might be a read error. The same CDR3 is also encoded by other DNA sequences in this sample.

The V gene's germline CDR1 is MNHEY and CDR2 SVGAGI. This CDR3 has 15 amino acids. In the PCR, 60 Vbeta and 13 Jbeta primers were used. Produced via immunoSEQ multiplex PCR; TCRdb's table is partial and in-frame only. Its clone listing holds roughly 72,000 clones. What was sequenced was PBMCs. This rearrangement joins TRBV6-5 to TRBJ2-7; 7 bases match TRBD1. The receptor was derived from a man between 18 and 35 years old in good health and CMV-seropositive. CDR3 sequence (DNA): TGCGCCAGCAGTAGCCGGGACAGAGGTGGGAGCGAGCAGTACTTC. Encoded protein: CASSSRDRGGSEQYF.